What follows are 21 T cell receptor beta chains derived from one specimen sequenced in a study of blood T cells in healthy people across ages. The use of a sample-barcoded 5' primer and a J-beta primer mix characterized a second PCR of roughly 7 to 11 cycles. TCRdb re-called the 5' RACE reads with MiXCR, one entry per CDR3 protein. The table includes about 1.4 million distinct CDR3 sequences, approximately 60% detected once. The sample was blood. The receptors come from a man younger than 35 in good health.

The gene calls are TRBV29-1 and TRBJ2-7, with D possibly matching TRBD1 (6 bases). The CDR3 spans 12 residues. Germline V gene sequence: CDR1 SQVTM, CDR2 ANQGSEA. With 6 bases removed from V and 6 bases from J, the gap between germline ends came to 15 bases. The CDR3 region is CSVKEQGAEQYF. The CDR3 DNA follows: TGCAGCGTAAAGGAACAGGGTGCCGAGCAGTACTTC.

This clonotype was counted only a few times. The V gene is TRBV29-1, the J gene TRBJ2-7; D is perhaps TRBD1 (5 bases). CDR3 length equals 13 residues. V lost 6 bases, J lost 3 bases, and 15 bases lay in between. CDR1 and CDR2 (germline): SQVTM, ANQGSEA. The CDR3 bases are TGCAGCGTCGTGGGTGGGGCGTTCTACGAGCAGTACTTC. This sequence encodes CSVVGGAFYEQYF.

Worth noting for this clonotype: One end of the junction fails to match germline, which may point to a read error. The V call is TRBV12-3 or TRBV12-4, the J call TRBJ1-5, with D perhaps TRBD1 (6 bases). The CDR3 spans 20 residues. The CDR3 DNA sequence: TGTACCAGCAGTTCGCCACGCCTGGGGGGGGCAACTATTAGCAATCAGCCCCAGCATTTT. This sequence encodes CTSSSPRLGGATISNQPQHF.

In its sample, this clonotype was seen once. The rearrangement joins TRBV20-1 to TRBJ2-1; D may be TRBD2 (5 bases). CDR3 size: 13 residues. CDR1 is DFQATT, CDR2 SNEGSKA, per germline (reference sequence). The germline V and J ends were trimmed by 5 bases and 6 bases, with 14 bases remaining between them. Here the CDR3 reads CSAGRVSSNEQFF. The CDR3 coding sequence is TGCAGTGCTGGGCGGGTCTCATCCAATGAGCAGTTCTTC.

This chain joins TRBV10-3 and TRBJ1-1; the match to TRBD1 covers 11 bases. This CDR3 is built from 13 residues. The trim removed 9 bases at V and 6 bases at J, leaving 6 bases unmatched. The germline V gene encodes CDR1 ENHRY and CDR2 SYGVKD. DNA of the CDR3: TGTGCCATAACGGACAGGGGGCGAGCTGAAGCTTTCTTT. Amino acid sequence: CAITDRGRAEAFF.

The V and J genes are TRBV6-5 and TRBJ2-7; D gene ambiguous. V lost 6 bases and J lost 3, with 12 bases in between. The CDR3 is 13 amino acids. The germline gives CDR1 MNHEY, CDR2 SVGAGI. This chain's CDR3 is CASRRQSGYEQYF. CDR3 in DNA: TGTGCCAGCAGACGCCAGTCAGGCTACGAGCAGTACTTC.

This clonotype was seen a handful of times. V usage is TRBV27 and J usage is TRBJ1-4, with D perhaps matching TRBD1 (5 bases). V lost 2 bases and J 9 bases, leaving 10 bases between the germline ends. The CDR3 extends over 13 amino acids. Germline CDR1 and CDR2: MNHEY and SMNVEV (reference sequence). CDR3 sequence (DNA): TGTGCCAGCAGTTTAGGGACGGAGCAAAAACTGTTTTTT. It codes for CASSLGTEQKLFF.

This CDR3 reads CASSASGSGTYEQYF. The CDR3 coding sequence is TGTGCCAGCAGTGCTAGCGGGAGTGGTACCTACGAGCAGTACTTC. The rearrangement uses TRBV12-3 or TRBV12-4 and TRBJ2-7, with TRBD2 identical over 10 bases. This CDR3 is built from 15 residues. V dropped 5 bases and J dropped 2; count of bases not matched to a gene: 6.

This sequence joins TRBV7-9 and TRBJ2-5, with D maybe TRBD1 (8 bases). V lost 4 bases and J lost 4, with 16 bases in between. The CDR3 runs 15 residues. CDR1 is SEHNR and CDR2 is FQNEAQ in the germline V gene (reference sequence). Here the CDR3 reads CASSSGQGLTETQYF. CDR3 DNA: TGTGCCAGCAGCTCCGGACAGGGACTAACAGAGACCCAGTACTTC.

The rearrangement links TRBV20-1 to TRBJ2-1; possible D gene TRBD2, 6 bases. CDR3 length equals 17 residues. CDR1 and CDR2 (germline): DFQATT, SNEGSKA (reference sequence). With 1 base removed from V and 6 bases from J, the gap between germline ends came to 22 bases. CDR3 residues: CSARVDSRRAGFNEQFF. The CDR3, as DNA: TGCAGTGCTAGAGTAGACAGCAGACGGGCGGGGTTCAATGAGCAGTTCTTC.

V gene TRBV20-1 combines with J gene TRBJ2-5; 8 bases are a match to TRBD1. The J call is in doubt because the DNA end fits TRBJ2-7 better. Germline assignment: CDR1 DFQATT and CDR2 SNEGSKA (reference sequence). CDR3 length equals 14 residues. CDR3 DNA sequence: TGCAGTGCTGTCGGGACAGGTTATCTCCACGAGCAGTACTTC. Amino acid sequence: CSAVGTGYLHEQYF.

V gene TRBV29-1 combines with J gene TRBJ2-5; D ambiguous. Deletions cut 4 bases from V and 1 base from J, with 7 bases between. There are 12 residues in the CDR3. Germline V CDR1 and CDR2: SQVTM, ANQGSEA. This CDR3 reads CSVVGSQETQYF. CDR3 coding DNA: TGCAGCGTTGTCGGCTCCCAAGAGACCCAGTACTTC.

This rearrangement joins TRBV4-1 to TRBJ1-2; 9 nucleotides agree with TRBD1. CDR3 length equals 15 residues. The J segment lost 4 bases and the V segment lost 4 bases, leaving 7 bases of the junction unmatched. The germline CDR1 and CDR2 sequences are MGHRA and YSYEKL. CDR3 nucleotide sequence: TGCGCCAGCAGCCCAGAGGGACAGGGATCCTATGGCTACACCTTC. It yields the protein CASSPEGQGSYGYTF.

This rearrangement joins TRBV21-1 to TRBJ2-3; TRBD2, the table's D call, was not compared with the DNA. TRBV21-1 is described as a pseudogene. The CDR3 length is 13 residues. The chain's CDR3 is CFLSGGCTDMQYF. DNA of the CDR3: TGTTTTCTTAGCGGGGGTTGCACAGATATGCAGTATTTT.

The chain uses TRBV20-1 and TRBJ1-2; a possible D gene is TRBD1 (6 bases). V lost 2 bases and J lost 7, with 14 bases in between. The germline V gene has CDR1 DFQATT and CDR2 SNEGSKA (reference sequence). The CDR3 totals 13 residues. The CDR3 spells CSARKQGGSGYTF. Written as DNA, the CDR3 is TGCAGTGCTAGAAAACAGGGAGGAAGTGGCTACACCTTC.

This chain links TRBV27 with TRBJ2-4; 9 bases agree with TRBD2. The CDR3 has 16 residues. Germline trimming cut 5 bases from V and 0 bases from J; bases unmatched to any gene: 5. The germline CDR1 and CDR2 sequences are MNHEY and SMNVEV (reference sequence). The CDR3 is CASSAGLARAKNIQYF. In DNA form, the CDR3 reads TGTGCCAGCAGTGCCGGACTAGCGAGAGCCAAAAACATTCAGTACTTC.

This chain uses TRBV9 with TRBJ2-7; the D gene is possibly TRBD2 (6 bases). The CDR3 runs 18 residues. The germline gives CDR1 SGDLS, CDR2 YYNGEE. The V end was cut by 3 bases, the J end by 0 bases, with 22 bases between. Here the CDR3 DNA reads TGTGCCAGCAGCGGGTCACTATCTGGCGGGGACCTCTCCTACGAGCAGTACTTC. Residues: CASSGSLSGGDLSYEQYF.

CDR3 in DNA: TGTGCCAGCAGCTTGGAGGACGCCCGAGATACGCAGTATTTT. It encodes CASSLEDARDTQYF. The chain is built from TRBV5-4 and TRBJ2-3, with D unresolved. Germline-derived CDR1 and CDR2 are SGHNT and YYREEE (reference sequence). This CDR3 region has 14 residues. Trimming took 0 bases from V and 5 from J, leaving 10 bases between them.

The chain is built from TRBV15 and TRBJ2-1, with 9 nucleotides matching TRBD1. The CDR3 consists of 18 residues. Germline V gene sequence: CDR1 LNHNV, CDR2 YYDKDF (reference sequence). The V and J ends lost 1 base and 3 bases, in that order; junction bases with no gene match: 10. CDR3 sequence: CATSRAGLAGQGYNEQFF. For the CDR3, the DNA is TGTGCCACCAGCAGAGCGGGGTTGGCGGGACAGGGCTACAATGAGCAGTTCTTC. The full variable domain, in which reference TRBV15 and TRBJ2-1 provide the parts outside the CDR3, is DAMVIQNPRYQVTQFGKPVTLSCSQTLNHNVMYWYQQKSSQAPKLLFHYYDKDFNNEADTPDNFQSRRPNTSFCFLDIRSPGLGDTAMYLCATSRAGLAGQGYNEQFFGPGTRLTVL.

This clonotype was seen at least ten times. The chain combines TRBV5-1 with TRBJ2-7; TRBD2 agrees at 13 bases. V trimming: 0 bases; J trimming: 7 bases; junction bases outside the gene matches: 1. This CDR3 has 14 residues. Germline CDR1 SGHRS, CDR2 YFSETQ. CDR3 bases: TGCGCCAGCAGCTTGGGACTAGCGGGAGGAGAGCAGTACTTC. Amino acids: CASSLGLAGGEQYF.

V and J are TRBV29-1 and TRBJ2-1, with D perhaps TRBD1 or TRBD2 (5 bases each). Trimming cost V 4 bases and J 13 bases, with 23 bases left between them. There are 14 residues in the CDR3. Germline V lookup: CDR1 SQVTM, CDR2 ANQGSEA. This CDR3 reads CSVGGTLRRETQFF. The CDR3 nucleotides are TGCAGCGTTGGGGGGACCCTCCGACGAGAGACCCAGTTCTTC.